The sequence of this T cell receptor beta chain was determined in a study of blood T cell repertoires in COVID-19. Study summary: T cells, B-cell-depleted T cells, or PBMCs provided the cDNA or gDNA that served as material.

Trimming took off 3 bases at V and 5 bases at J, with 25 bases between the two ends. The CDR3 spans 18 residues. CDR1 is MNHEY and CDR2 is SMNVEV in the germline V gene (reference sequence). Data came from immunoSEQ multiplex PCR; TCRdb stores just in-frame clones and leaves some out. The repertoire holds 250,000 to 350,000 clones, around 90% seen once, with more than 8.5% in the top ten. The TCR sequence derives from a woman under 30 who had recovered from COVID-19. V usage is TRBV27 and J usage is TRBJ2-5; tentatively, D is TRBD2 (6 bases). The sample was PBMCs or T cells enriched from blood (not recorded which). Written as DNA, the CDR3 is TGTGCCAGCAGTTTGCCCTCTTGGGAGGCCAGACTTTGGGAGACCCAGTACTTC. Translation: CASSLPSWEARLWETQYF.